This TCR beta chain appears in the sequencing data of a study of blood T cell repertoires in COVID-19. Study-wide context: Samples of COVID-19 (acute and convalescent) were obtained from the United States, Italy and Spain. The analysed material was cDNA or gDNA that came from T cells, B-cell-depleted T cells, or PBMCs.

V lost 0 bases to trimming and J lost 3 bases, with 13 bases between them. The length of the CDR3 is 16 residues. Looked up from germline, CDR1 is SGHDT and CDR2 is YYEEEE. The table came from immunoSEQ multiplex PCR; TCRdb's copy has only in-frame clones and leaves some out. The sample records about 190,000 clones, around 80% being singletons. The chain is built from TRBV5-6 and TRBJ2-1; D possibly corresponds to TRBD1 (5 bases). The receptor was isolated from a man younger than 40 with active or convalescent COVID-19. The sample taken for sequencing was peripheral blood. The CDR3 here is CASSLGAAGFYNEQFF. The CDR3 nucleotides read TGTGCCAGCAGCTTGGGTGCGGCAGGGTTCTACAATGAGCAGTTCTTC.